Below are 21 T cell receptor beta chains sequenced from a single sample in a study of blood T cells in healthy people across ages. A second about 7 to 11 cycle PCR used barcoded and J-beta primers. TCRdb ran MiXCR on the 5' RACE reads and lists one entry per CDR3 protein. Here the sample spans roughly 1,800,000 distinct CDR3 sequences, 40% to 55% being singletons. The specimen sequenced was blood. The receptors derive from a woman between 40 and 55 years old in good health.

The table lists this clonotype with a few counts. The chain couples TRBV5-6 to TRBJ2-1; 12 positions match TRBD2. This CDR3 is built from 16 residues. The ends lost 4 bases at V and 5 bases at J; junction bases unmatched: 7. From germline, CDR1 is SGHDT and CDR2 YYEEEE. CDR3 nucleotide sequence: TGTGCCAGCAGCGGAGGGACTAGCGGGTTCCACAATGAGCAGTTCTTC. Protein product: CASSGGTSGFHNEQFF.

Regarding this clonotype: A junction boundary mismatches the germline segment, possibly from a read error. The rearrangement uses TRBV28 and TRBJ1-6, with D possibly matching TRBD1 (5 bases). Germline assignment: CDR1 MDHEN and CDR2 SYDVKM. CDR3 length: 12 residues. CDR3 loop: CTSGASNSPLHF. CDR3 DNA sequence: TGTACCAGCGGGGCCAGCAATTCACCCCTCCACTTT.

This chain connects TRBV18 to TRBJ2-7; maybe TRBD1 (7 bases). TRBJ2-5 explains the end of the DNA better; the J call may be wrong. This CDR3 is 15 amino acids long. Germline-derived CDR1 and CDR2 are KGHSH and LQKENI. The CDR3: CASSQDRAGQETQYF. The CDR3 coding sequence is TGTGCCAGCTCACAAGACAGGGCGGGACAAGAGACCCAGTACTTC.

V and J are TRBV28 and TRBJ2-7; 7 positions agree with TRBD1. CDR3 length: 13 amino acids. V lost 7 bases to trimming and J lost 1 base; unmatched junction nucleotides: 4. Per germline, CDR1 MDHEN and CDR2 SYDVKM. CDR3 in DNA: TGTGCCAGCAATCAGACAGGGTCCTACGAGCAGTACTTC. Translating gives CASNQTGSYEQYF.

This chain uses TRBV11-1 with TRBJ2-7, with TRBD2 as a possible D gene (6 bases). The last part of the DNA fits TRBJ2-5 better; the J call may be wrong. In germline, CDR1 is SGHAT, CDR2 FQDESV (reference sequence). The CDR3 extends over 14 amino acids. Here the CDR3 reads CASSSREGGETQYF. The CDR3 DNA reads TGTGCCAGCAGCAGTCGCGAGGGAGGAGAGACCCAGTACTTC.

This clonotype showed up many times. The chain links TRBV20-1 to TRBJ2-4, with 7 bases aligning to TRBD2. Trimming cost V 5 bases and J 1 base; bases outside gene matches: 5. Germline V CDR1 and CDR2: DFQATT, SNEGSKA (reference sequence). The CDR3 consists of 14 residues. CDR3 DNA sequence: TGCAGTGCTGGGGGGGGTAGGGCCAAAAACATTCAGTACTTC. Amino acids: CSAGGGRAKNIQYF.

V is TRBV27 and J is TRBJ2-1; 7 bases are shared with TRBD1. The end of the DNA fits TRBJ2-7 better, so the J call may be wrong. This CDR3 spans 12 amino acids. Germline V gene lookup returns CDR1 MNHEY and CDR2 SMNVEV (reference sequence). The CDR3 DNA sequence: TGTGCGTCCGGGACAGCGATCAATGAGCAGTACTTC. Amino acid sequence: CASGTAINEQYF.

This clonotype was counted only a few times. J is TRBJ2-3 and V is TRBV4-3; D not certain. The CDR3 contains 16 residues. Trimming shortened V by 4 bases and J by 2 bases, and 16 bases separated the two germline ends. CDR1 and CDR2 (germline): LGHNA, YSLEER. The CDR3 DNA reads TGCGCCAGCAGCCCGATGGCGGCTCCGGCCACAGATACGCAGTATTTT. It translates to CASSPMAAPATDTQYF.

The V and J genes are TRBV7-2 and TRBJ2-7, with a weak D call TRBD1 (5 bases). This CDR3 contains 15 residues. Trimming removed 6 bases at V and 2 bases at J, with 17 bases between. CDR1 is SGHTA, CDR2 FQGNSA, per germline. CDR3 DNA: TGTGCCAGCAGGGACCTTCTGGGGCATCCCTACGAGCAGTACTTC. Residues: CASRDLLGHPYEQYF. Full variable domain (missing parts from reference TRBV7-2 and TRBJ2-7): GAGVSQSPSNKVTEKGKDVELRCDPISGHTALYWYRQSLGQGLEFLIYFQGNSAPDKSGLPSDRFSAERTGGSVSTLTIQRTQQEDSAVYLCASRDLLGHPYEQYFGPGTRLTVT.

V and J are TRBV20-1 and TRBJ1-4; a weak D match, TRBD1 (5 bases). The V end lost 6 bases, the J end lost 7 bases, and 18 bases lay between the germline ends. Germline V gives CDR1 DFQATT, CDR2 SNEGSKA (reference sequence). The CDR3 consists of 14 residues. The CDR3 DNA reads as TGCAGTGCCCTCGGGACTTTCGAGGGTGAAAAACTGTTTTTT. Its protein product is CSALGTFEGEKLFF.

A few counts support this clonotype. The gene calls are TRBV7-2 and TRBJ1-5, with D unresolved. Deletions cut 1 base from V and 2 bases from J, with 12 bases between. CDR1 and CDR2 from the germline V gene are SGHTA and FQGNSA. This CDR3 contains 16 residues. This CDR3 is CASSLVAGSGNQPQHF. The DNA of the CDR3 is TGTGCCAGCAGCTTAGTTGCCGGGAGCGGCAATCAGCCCCAGCATTTT.

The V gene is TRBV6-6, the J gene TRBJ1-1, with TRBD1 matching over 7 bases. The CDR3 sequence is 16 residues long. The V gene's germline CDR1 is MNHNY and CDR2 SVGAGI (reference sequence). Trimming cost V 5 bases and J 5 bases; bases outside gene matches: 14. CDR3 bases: TGTGCCAGCAGTCCCTCGAGGCAGGGGGTGTGGACTGAAGCTTTCTTT. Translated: CASSPSRQGVWTEAFF.

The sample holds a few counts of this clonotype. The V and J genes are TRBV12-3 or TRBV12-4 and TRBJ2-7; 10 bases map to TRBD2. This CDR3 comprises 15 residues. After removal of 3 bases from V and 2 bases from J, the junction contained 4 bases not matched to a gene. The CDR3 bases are TGTGCCAGCAGTTTGATGAGCGGGGGGGCCTACGAGCAGTACTTC. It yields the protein CASSLMSGGAYEQYF.

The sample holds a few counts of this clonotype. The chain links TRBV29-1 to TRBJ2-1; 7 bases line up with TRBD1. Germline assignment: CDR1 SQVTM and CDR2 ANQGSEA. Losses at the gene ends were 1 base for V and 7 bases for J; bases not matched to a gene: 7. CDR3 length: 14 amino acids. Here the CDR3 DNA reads TGCAGCGTTGAAGCGTGGACAGGTCGGAATGAGCAGTTCTTC. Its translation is CSVEAWTGRNEQFF.

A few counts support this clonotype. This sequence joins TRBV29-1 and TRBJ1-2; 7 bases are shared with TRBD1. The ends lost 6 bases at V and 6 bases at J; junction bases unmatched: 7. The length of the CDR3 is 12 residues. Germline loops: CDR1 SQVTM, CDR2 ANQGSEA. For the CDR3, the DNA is TGCAGCGTCGCCGACAGGGCAGATGGCTACACCTTC. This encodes CSVADRADGYTF.

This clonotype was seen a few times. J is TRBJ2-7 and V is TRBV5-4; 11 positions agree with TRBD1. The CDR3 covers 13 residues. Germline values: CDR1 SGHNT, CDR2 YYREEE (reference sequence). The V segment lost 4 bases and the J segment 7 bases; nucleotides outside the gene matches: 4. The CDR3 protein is CASSEDRGQEQYF. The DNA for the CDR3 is TGTGCCAGCAGCGAGGACAGGGGGCAAGAGCAGTACTTC.

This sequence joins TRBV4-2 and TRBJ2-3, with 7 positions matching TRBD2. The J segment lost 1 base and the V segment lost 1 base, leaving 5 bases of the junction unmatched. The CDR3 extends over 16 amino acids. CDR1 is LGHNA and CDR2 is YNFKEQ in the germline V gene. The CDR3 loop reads CASSQVGTTRTDTQYF. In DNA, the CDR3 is TGTGCCAGCAGCCAAGTAGGGACTACCCGCACAGATACGCAGTATTTT.

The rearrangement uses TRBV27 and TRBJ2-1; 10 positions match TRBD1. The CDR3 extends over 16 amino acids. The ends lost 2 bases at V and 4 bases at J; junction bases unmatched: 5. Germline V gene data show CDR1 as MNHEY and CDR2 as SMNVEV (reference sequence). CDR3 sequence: CASSLPGTGAYNEQFF. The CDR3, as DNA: TGTGCCAGCAGTTTACCCGGGACAGGGGCTTACAATGAGCAGTTCTTC.

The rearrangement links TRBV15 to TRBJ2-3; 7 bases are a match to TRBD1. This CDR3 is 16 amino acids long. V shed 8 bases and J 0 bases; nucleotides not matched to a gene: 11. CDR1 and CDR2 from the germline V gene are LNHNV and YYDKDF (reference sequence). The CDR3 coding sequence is TGTGCCACCCTACAGGGGACCCAGACTAGCACAGATACGCAGTATTTT. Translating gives CATLQGTQTSTDTQYF. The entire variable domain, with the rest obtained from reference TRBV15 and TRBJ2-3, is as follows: DAMVIQNPRYQVTQFGKPVTLSCSQTLNHNVMYWYQQKSSQAPKLLFHYYDKDFNNEADTPDNFQSRRPNTSFCFLDIRSPGLGDTAMYLCATLQGTQTSTDTQYFGPGTRLTVL.

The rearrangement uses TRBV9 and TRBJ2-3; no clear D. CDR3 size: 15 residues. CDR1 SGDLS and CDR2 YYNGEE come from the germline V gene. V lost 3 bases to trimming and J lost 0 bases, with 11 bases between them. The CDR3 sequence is CASSEPPASTDTQYF. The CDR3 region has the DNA TGTGCCAGCAGCGAGCCGCCTGCTAGCACAGATACGCAGTATTTT.

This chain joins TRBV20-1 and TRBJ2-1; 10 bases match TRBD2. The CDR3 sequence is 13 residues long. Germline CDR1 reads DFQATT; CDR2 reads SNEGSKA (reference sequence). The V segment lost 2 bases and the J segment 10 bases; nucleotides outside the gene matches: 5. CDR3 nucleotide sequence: TGCAGTGCTAGAAGCGGGGGGGCCGAGGAGCAGTTCTTC. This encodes CSARSGGAEEQFF.